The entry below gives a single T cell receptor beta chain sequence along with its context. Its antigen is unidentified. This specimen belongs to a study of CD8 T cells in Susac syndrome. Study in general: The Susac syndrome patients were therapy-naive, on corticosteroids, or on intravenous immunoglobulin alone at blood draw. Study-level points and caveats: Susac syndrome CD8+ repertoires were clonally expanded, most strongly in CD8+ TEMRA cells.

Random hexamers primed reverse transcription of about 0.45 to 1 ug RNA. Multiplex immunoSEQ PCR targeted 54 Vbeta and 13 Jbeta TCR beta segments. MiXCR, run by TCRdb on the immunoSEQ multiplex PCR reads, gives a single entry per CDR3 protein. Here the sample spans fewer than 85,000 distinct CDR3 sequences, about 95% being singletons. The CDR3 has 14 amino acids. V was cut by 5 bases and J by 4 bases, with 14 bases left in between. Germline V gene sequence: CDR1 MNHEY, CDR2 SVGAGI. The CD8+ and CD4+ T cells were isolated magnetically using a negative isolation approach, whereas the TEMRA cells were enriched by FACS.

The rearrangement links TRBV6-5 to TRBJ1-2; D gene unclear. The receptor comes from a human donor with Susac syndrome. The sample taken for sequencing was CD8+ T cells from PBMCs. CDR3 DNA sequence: TGTGCCAGCAGTACTGTCGACGGAGGCTATGGCTACACCTTC. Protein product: CASSTVDGGYGYTF.